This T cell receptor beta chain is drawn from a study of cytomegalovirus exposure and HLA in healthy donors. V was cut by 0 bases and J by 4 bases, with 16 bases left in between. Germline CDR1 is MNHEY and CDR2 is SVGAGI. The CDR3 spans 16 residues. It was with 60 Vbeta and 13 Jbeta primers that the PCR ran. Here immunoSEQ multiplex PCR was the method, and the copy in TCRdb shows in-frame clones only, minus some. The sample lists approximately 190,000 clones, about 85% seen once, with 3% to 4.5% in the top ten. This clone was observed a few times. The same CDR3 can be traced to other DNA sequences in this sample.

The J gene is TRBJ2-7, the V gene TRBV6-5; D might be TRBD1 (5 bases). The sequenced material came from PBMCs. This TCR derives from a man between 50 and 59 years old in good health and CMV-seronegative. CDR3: CASSYSSKGPWYEQYF. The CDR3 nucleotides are TGTGCCAGCAGTTACTCCTCGAAGGGGCCATGGTACGAGCAGTACTTC.